This TCR beta chain appears in the sequencing data of a study of blood T cell repertoires in COVID-19. Study information: Some COVID-19 samples were acute and others convalescent; all came from the United States, Italy and Spain.

The CDR3 has 13 residues. Germline loops: CDR1 MDHEN, CDR2 SYDVKM. Sequencing was performed with immunoSEQ multiplex PCR; in TCRdb, only in-frame clones are kept and a portion is missing. Of 250,000 to 350,000 clones detected, approximately 87% appear once; the ten largest clones hold about 7.8%. This sequence was found in a woman aged 45 to 65 who had recovered from COVID-19. Sequenced material: peripheral blood. The chain uses TRBV28 and TRBJ1-1; 9 positions agree with TRBD1. The CDR3 DNA sequence: TGTGCGACCTTGACAGGGGGAGTCACTGAAGCTTTCTTT. Its protein is CATLTGGVTEAFF.